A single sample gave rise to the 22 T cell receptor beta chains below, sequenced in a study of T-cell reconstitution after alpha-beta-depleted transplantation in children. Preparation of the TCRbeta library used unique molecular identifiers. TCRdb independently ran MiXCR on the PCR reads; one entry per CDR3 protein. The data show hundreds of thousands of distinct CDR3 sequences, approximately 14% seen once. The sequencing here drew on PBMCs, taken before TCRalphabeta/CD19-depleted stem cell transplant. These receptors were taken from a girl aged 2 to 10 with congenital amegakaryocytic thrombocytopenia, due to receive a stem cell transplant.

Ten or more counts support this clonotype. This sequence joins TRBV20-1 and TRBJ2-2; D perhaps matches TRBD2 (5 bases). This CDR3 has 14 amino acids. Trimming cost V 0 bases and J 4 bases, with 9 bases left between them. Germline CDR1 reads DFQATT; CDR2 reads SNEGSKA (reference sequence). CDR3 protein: CSARDYGGTGELFF. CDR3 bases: TGCAGTGCTAGAGATTATGGAGGCACCGGGGAGCTGTTTTTT.

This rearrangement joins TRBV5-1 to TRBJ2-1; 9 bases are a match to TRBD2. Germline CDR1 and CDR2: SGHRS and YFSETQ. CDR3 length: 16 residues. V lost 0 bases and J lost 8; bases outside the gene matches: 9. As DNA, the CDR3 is TGCGCCAGCAGCTTGGCTCTCGCGGGAGGGGTTGATGAGCAGTTCTTC. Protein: CASSLALAGGVDEQFF. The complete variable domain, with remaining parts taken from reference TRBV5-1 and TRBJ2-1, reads KAGVTQTPRYLIKTRGQQVTLSCSPISGHRSVSWYQQTPGQGLQFLFEYFSETQRNKGNFPGRFSGRQFSNSRSEMNVSTLELGDSALYLCASSLALAGGVDEQFFGPGTRLTVL.

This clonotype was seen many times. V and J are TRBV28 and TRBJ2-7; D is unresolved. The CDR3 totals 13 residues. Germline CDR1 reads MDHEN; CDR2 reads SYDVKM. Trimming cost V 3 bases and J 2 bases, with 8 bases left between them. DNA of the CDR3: TGTGCCAGCAGTTTCTCCCTAACCTACGAGCAGTACTTC. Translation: CASSFSLTYEQYF.

The CDR3 here is CDGRGGPTDTQYF. CDR3 coding DNA: TGCGACGGTCGGGGAGGGCCCACAGATACGCAGTATTTT. The chain is built from TRBV5-1 and TRBJ2-3; 7 bases are a match to TRBD2. CDR1 and CDR2 from the germline V gene are SGHRS and YFSETQ. The CDR3 loop spans 13 amino acids.

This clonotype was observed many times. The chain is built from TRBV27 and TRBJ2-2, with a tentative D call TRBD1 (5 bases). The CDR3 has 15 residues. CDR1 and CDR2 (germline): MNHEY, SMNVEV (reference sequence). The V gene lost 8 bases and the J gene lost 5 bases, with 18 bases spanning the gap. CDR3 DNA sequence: TGTGCCAGCCGAATCGACAGCTTTAGAACCGGGGAGCTGTTTTTT. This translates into CASRIDSFRTGELFF.

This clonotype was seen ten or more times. CDR3 loop: CAISGGTSGSWSNEQFF. CDR3 nucleotides: TGTGCCATCAGTGGTGGGACTAGCGGGAGTTGGTCCAATGAGCAGTTCTTC. The chain combines TRBV10-3 with TRBJ2-1, with TRBD2 matching over 14 bases. This CDR3 is built from 17 residues. V gave up 4 bases and J gave up 6 bases; unmatched junction bases: 8. Germline CDR1 is ENHRY and CDR2 is SYGVKD.

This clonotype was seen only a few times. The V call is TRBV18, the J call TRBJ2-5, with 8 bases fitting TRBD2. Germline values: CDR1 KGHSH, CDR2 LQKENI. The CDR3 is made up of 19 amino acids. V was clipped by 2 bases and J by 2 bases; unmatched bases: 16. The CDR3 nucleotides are TGTGCCAGCTCACCATTTGGAAATCGGGCTAGCGGGCTACAAGAGACCCAGTACTTC. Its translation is CASSPFGNRASGLQETQYF.

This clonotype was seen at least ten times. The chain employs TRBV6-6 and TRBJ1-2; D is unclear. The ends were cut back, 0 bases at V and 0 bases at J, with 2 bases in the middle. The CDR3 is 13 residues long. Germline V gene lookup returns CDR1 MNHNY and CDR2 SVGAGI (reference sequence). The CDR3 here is CASSYSANYGYTF. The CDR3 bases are TGTGCCAGCAGTTACTCGGCTAACTATGGCTACACCTTC.

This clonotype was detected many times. CDR3 DNA: TGCAGTGCCCCGCGGGAGAACACCGGGGAGCTGTTTTTT. Encoded protein: CSAPRENTGELFF. The J gene is TRBJ2-2, the V gene TRBV20-1, with D possibly being TRBD2 (6 bases). The CDR3 sequence is 13 residues long. The V and J ends lost 6 bases and 1 base respectively, with 9 bases between them. Germline-derived CDR1 and CDR2 are DFQATT and SNEGSKA (reference sequence).

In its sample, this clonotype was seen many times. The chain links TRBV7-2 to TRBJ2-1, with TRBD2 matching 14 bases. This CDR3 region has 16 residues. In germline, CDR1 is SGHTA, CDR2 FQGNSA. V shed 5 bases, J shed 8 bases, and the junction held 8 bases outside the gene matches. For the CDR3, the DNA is TGTGCCAGCAGCACGATGGGACTAGCGGGAGCCCATGAGCAGTTCTTC. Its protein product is CASSTMGLAGAHEQFF.

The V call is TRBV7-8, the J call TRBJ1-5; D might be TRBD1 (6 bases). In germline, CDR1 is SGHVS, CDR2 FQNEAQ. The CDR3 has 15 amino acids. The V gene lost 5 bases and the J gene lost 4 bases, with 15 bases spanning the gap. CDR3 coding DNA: TGTGCCAGCAGCGCCTACAGGGTGGGAAATCAGCCCCAGCATTTT. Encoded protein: CASSAYRVGNQPQHF.

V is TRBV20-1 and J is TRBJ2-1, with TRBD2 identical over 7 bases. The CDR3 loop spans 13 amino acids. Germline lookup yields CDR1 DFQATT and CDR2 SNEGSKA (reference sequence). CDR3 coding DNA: TGCAGCCCAACTAGCGACTCCTACAATGAGCAGTTCTTC. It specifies CSPTSDSYNEQFF.

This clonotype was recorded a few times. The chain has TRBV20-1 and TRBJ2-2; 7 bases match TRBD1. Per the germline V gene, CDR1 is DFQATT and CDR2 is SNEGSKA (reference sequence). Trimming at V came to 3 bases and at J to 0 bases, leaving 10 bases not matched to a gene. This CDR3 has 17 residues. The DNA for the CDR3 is TGCAGTGCTAGGGGACCGGGACAGCAAGCGAACACCGGGGAGCTGTTTTTT. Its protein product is CSARGPGQQANTGELFF.

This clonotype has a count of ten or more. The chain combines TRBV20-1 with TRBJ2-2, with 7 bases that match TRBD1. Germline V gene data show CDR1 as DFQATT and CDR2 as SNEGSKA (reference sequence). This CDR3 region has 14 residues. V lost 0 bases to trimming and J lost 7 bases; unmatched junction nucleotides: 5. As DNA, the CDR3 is TGCAGTGCTAGAGAGACAGGGTTTGACGGGGAGCTGTTTTTT. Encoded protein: CSARETGFDGELFF.

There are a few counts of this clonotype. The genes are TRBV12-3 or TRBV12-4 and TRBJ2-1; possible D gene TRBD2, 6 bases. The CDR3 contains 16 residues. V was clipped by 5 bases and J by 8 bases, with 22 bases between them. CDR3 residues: CASSPSRPFASDEQFF. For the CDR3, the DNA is TGTGCCAGCAGTCCTTCCCGTCCCTTTGCTAGCGATGAGCAGTTCTTC.

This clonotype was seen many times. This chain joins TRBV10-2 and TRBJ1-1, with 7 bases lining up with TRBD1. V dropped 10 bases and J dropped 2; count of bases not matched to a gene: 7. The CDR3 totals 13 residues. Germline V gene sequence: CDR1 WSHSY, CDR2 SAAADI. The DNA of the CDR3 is TGCGCCAACCAACAGGGGCCCAACACTGAAGCTTTCTTT. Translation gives CANQQGPNTEAFF.

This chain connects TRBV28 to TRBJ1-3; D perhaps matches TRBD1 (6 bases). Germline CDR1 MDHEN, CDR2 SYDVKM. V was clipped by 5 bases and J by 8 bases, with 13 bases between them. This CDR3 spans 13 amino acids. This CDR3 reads CASSLRTVDTIYF. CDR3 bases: TGTGCCAGCAGTCTGCGGACAGTGGACACCATATATTTT.

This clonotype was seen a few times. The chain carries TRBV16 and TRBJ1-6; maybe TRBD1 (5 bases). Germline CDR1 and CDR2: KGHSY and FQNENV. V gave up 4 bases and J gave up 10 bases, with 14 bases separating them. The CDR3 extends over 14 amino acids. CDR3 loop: CASSRRGTESPLHF. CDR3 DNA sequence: TGTGCCAGCAGCCGAAGGGGAACGGAGTCACCCCTCCACTTT. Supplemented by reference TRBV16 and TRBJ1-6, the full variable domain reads GEEVAQTPKHLVRGEGQKAKLYCAPIKGHSYVFWYQQVLKNEFKFLISFQNENVFDETGMPKERFSAKCLPNSPCSLEIQATKLEDSAVYFCASSRRGTESPLHFGNGTRLTVT.

The CDR3 protein is CASSLAGGLEQFF. The CDR3 nucleotides read TGCGCCAGCAGCTTGGCGGGTGGACTTGAGCAGTTCTTC. The J gene is TRBJ2-1, the V gene TRBV5-1; TRBD2 might be the D (5 bases). Germline-derived CDR1 and CDR2 are SGHRS and YFSETQ. V shed 0 bases and J shed 9 bases, with 10 bases lying between them. The CDR3 spans 13 residues.

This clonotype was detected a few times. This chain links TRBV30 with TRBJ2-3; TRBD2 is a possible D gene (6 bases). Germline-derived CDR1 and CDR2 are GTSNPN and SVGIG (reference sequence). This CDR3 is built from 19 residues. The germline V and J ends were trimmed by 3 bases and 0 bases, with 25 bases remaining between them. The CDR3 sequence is CAWRHVGHLGGYSTDTQYF. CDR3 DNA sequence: TGTGCCTGGAGGCACGTAGGTCATCTCGGGGGATATAGCACAGATACGCAGTATTTT.

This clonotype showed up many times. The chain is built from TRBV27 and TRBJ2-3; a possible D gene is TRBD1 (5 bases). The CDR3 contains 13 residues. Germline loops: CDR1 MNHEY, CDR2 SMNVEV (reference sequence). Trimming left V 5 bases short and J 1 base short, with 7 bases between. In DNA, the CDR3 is TGTGCCAGCAGTAAAGGGGGCACAGATACGCAGTATTTT. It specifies CASSKGGTDTQYF.

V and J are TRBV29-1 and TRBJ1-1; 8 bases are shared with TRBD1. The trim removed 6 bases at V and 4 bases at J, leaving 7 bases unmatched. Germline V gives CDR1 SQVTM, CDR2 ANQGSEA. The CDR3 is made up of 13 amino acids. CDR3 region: CSVAKQGGTEAFF. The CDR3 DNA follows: TGCAGCGTAGCGAAACAGGGGGGCACTGAAGCTTTCTTT.